This T cell receptor beta chain was profiled in a study of CD8+CD57+ T cells in acquired aplastic anemia. Genomic DNA, serving as template, underwent TCR beta VDJ and CDR3 profiling. TCRdb called the reads again in MiXCR, with one record for every CDR3 protein. The sample records 35,000 to 45,000 distinct CDR3 sequences, roughly 65% being singletons. This CDR3 spans 15 amino acids. V shed 0 bases and J shed 7 bases, with 13 bases lying between them. Germline V gene data show CDR1 as LNHDA and CDR2 as SQIVND (reference sequence). This chain connects TRBV19 to TRBJ1-5; D unclear. The sequencing sample was made of sorted CD4+, CD8+, or CD8+CD57+ T cells (not recorded which) from PBMCs. The origin of this receptor is a human donor in good health, serving as a control. The CDR3 bases are TGTGCCAGTAGTATAGATCCAGGCGGCGAGCAGCCCCAGCATTTT. The encoded protein is CASSIDPGGEQPQHF.